Following are 20 T cell receptor beta chains from one sample sequenced in a study of OX40 agonist ivuxolimab in advanced cancers. Sequencing was performed with immunoSEQ multiplex PCR; in TCRdb, only in-frame clones are kept and a portion is missing. The sample contains about 25,000 clones, around 81% of which appear only once. Sequenced here: CD4+ or CD8+ T cells sorted from blood, sampled in a trial of the OX40 agonist ivuxolimab. These receptors were taken from an adult with an advanced solid tumor such as melanoma, head and neck, liver or kidney cancer.

The J gene is TRBJ2-7, the V gene TRBV5-1, with TRBD2 matching 12 bases. The CDR3 totals 13 residues. Germline values: CDR1 SGHRS, CDR2 YFSETQ. V was clipped by 5 bases and J by 5 bases; unmatched bases: 2. CDR3 DNA: TGCGCCAGCAGGACTAGCGGGAGAAACGAGCAGTACTTC. This gives the protein CASRTSGRNEQYF.

The rearrangement joins TRBV27 to TRBJ1-6, with D possibly TRBD1 on 5 matching bases. Germline CDR1 and CDR2: MNHEY and SMNVEV (reference sequence). V was trimmed by 5 bases and J by 13 bases, leaving 30 bases between them. The CDR3 totals 18 residues. The CDR3 nucleotides are TGTGCCAGCAGTAACCATATATCGGGGGTGGAAATTTTGGGCCCCCTCCACTTT. Translated, it gives CASSNHISGVEILGPLHF.

The chain carries TRBV19 and TRBJ2-7, with 8 bases aligning to TRBD2. Germline lookup yields CDR1 LNHDA and CDR2 SQIVND (reference sequence). This CDR3 is built from 16 residues. With V trimmed by 5 bases and J by 5 bases, 14 bases remained unmatched. The CDR3 loop is CASSSLGAGDLNEQYF. In nucleotides, the CDR3 is TGTGCCAGTAGTTCCTTAGGAGCGGGAGATTTGAACGAGCAGTACTTC.

The CDR3 region is CSVEQGGSFEAFF. In DNA, the CDR3 is TGCAGCGTTGAACAGGGGGGTAGTTTTGAAGCTTTCTTT. The genes are TRBV29-1 and TRBJ1-1; TRBD1 agrees at 7 bases. This CDR3 is 13 amino acids long. V trimming: 2 bases; J trimming: 7 bases; junction bases outside the gene matches: 7. Germline CDR1 is SQVTM and CDR2 is ANQGSEA.

This clone was picked up a small number of times. The rearrangement links TRBV5-1 to TRBJ2-2; D gene uncertain. The germline gives CDR1 SGHRS, CDR2 YFSETQ. The CDR3 extends over 12 amino acids. V shed 1 base and J shed 5 bases, with 3 bases lying between them. The CDR3 DNA is TGCGCCAGCAGCTTGATAACCGGGGAGCTGTTTTTT. Its translation is CASSLITGELFF.

This clone was picked up one time. The chain employs TRBV6-5 and TRBJ2-1; 8 bases map to TRBD2. This CDR3 comprises 15 residues. V lost 0 bases and J lost 2; bases outside the gene matches: 0. CDR1 MNHEY and CDR2 SVGAGI come from the germline V gene. The CDR3 loop reads CASSYSSGAYNEQFF. In DNA, the CDR3 is TGTGCCAGCAGTTACTCTAGCGGGGCCTACAATGAGCAGTTCTTC.

The rearrangement uses TRBV6-6 and TRBJ2-7; D tentatively fits TRBD1 or TRBD2 (6 bases each). Between the trimmed V and J ends, which lost 6 bases and 5 bases, there was a span of 17 bases. There are 14 residues in the CDR3. CDR1 is MNHNY, CDR2 SVGAGI, per germline (reference sequence). In DNA form, the CDR3 reads TGTGCCAGCAGCCTGGGAAGGGGGGTTAACGAGCAGTACTTC. It codes for CASSLGRGVNEQYF.

The chain employs TRBV6-5 and TRBJ2-1, with no clear D. Germline CDR1 and CDR2: MNHEY and SVGAGI. CDR3 length: 13 residues. Trimming pared 2 bases from V and 7 bases from J, leaving 9 bases between. CDR3 coding DNA: TGTGCCAGCAGTTACCCTATAAGTAATGAGCAGTTCTTC. This translates into CASSYPISNEQFF.

The CDR3 sequence is CASSYVGGGYTF. In nucleotides, the CDR3 is TGTGCCAGCAGTTACGTTGGGGGAGGCTACACCTTC. The chain uses TRBV6-6 and TRBJ1-2; D may be TRBD1 (5 bases). V was pared by 2 bases and J by 8 bases, with 9 bases between. Germline V lookup: CDR1 MNHNY, CDR2 SVGAGI (reference sequence). CDR3 length: 12 amino acids.

The chain joins TRBV27 to TRBJ2-7; no clear D. This CDR3 is built from 11 residues. Germline V gene data show CDR1 as MNHEY and CDR2 as SMNVEV (reference sequence). Trimming removed 8 bases at V and 4 bases at J, with 9 bases between. The CDR3: CASGMGYEQYF. The DNA of the CDR3 is TGTGCCAGCGGAATGGGTTACGAGCAGTACTTC.

CDR3: CASGPRPQGAGGYTF. CDR3 DNA sequence: TGTGCCAGCGGTCCTCGCCCTCAGGGGGCGGGTGGCTACACCTTC. The V and J genes are TRBV28 and TRBJ1-2, with TRBD1 identical over 8 bases. Germline V gives CDR1 MDHEN, CDR2 SYDVKM. The CDR3 runs 15 residues. Trimming removed 8 bases from V and 7 bases from J; junction bases left unmatched: 15.

The rearrangement joins TRBV27 to TRBJ2-1; weak D call: TRBD1 (6 bases). Trimming pared 4 bases from V and 2 bases from J, leaving 12 bases between. There are 15 residues in the CDR3. CDR1 is MNHEY, CDR2 SMNVEV, per germline (reference sequence). The CDR3 DNA is TGTGCCAGCAGTTCAACAGGGAACCCCTACAATGAGCAGTTCTTC. Residues: CASSSTGNPYNEQFF.

The CDR3 loop is CASSLARAGGPTYEQYF. The CDR3 bases are TGCGCCAGCAGCTTGGCGAGGGCGGGAGGGCCGACCTACGAGCAGTACTTC. The chain joins TRBV5-1 to TRBJ2-7; 9 bases fit TRBD2. Germline V CDR1 and CDR2: SGHRS, YFSETQ. CDR3 length equals 17 residues. With V trimmed by 0 bases and J by 2 bases, 9 bases remained unmatched.

The sample holds many counts of this clone. The rearrangement links TRBV27 to TRBJ1-4, with D perhaps TRBD1 (5 bases). The V and J ends lost 5 bases and 11 bases respectively, with 9 bases between them. This CDR3 is built from 11 residues. Germline-derived CDR1 and CDR2 are MNHEY and SMNVEV (reference sequence). DNA for the CDR3: TGTGCCAGCAGTGCGGGACTTAAACTGTTTTTT. As protein: CASSAGLKLFF.

The CDR3 coding sequence is TGTGCCAGCAAGGGAGACACCGGGGAGCTGTTTTTT. Its protein is CASKGDTGELFF. The chain carries TRBV13 and TRBJ2-2, with D perhaps matching TRBD2 (5 bases). This CDR3 has 12 amino acids. Trimming took 7 bases from V and 3 from J, leaving 6 bases between them. The germline gives CDR1 PRHDT, CDR2 FYEKMQ (reference sequence).

This clone is medium-sized by share. The chain has TRBV6-4 and TRBJ2-3, with 7 bases fitting TRBD2. This CDR3 region has 14 residues. Germline V gives CDR1 MRHNA, CDR2 SNTAGT. Unmatched junction bases numbered 4, after V lost 2 bases and J lost 5 bases. CDR3 region: CASSDGRGQDTQYF. CDR3 nucleotide sequence: TGTGCCAGCAGTGACGGGAGGGGCCAAGATACGCAGTATTTT.

This chain links TRBV20-1 with TRBJ1-1, with a weak D call TRBD1 (5 bases). Germline V CDR1 and CDR2: DFQATT, SNEGSKA (reference sequence). Trimming took 5 bases from V and 5 from J, leaving 9 bases between them. The CDR3 has 11 residues. CDR3 loop: CSAPGGTEAFF. The DNA for the CDR3 is TGCAGTGCTCCCGGGGGGACTGAAGCTTTCTTT.

The chain couples TRBV7-6 to TRBJ2-7; TRBD1 matches 7 bases. From germline, CDR1 is SGHVS and CDR2 FNYEAQ. V trimming: 6 bases; J trimming: 4 bases; junction bases outside the gene matches: 6. The CDR3 has 13 residues. CDR3 in amino acids: CASSDGTAYEQYF. As DNA, the CDR3 is TGTGCCAGCAGTGACGGGACAGCTTACGAGCAGTACTTC. Based on the CDR3 plus reference TRBV7-6 and TRBJ2-7, the full variable domain is GAGVSQSPRYKVTKRGQDVALRCDPISGHVSLYWYRQALGQGPEFLTYFNYEAQQDKSGLPNDRFSAERPEGSISTLTIQRTEQRDSAMYRCASSDGTAYEQYFGPGTRLTVT.

This chain links TRBV7-9 with TRBJ1-2, with TRBD1 matching 7 bases. This CDR3 is 14 amino acids long. The germline gives CDR1 SEHNR, CDR2 FQNEAQ (reference sequence). With V trimmed by 10 bases and J by 8 bases, 16 bases remained unmatched. The CDR3 sequence is CATLSTGRTMGYTF. CDR3 nucleotide sequence: TGTGCCACCCTATCGACAGGGCGTACTATGGGCTACACCTTC.

The chain uses TRBV6-5 and TRBJ2-1; 8 bases are shared with TRBD2. V dropped 4 bases and J dropped 3; count of bases not matched to a gene: 8. The CDR3 has 16 amino acids. Germline-derived CDR1 and CDR2 are MNHEY and SVGAGI. The CDR3 sequence is CASSSPQREIYNEQFF. CDR3 in DNA: TGTGCCAGCAGTTCCCCCCAGCGGGAGATCTACAATGAGCAGTTCTTC.